Reported below is one T cell receptor (beta chain). Antigen: not known. The repertoire was sequenced with immunoSEQ multiplex PCR; TCRdb's copy has only in-frame clones and lacks some. The table lists tens of thousands of clones, about 88% of them singletons, with about 1.5% in the top ten. The sample comes from a study of OX40 agonist ivuxolimab in advanced cancers. Trimming pared 1 base from V and 0 bases from J, leaving 4 bases between. Germline loops: CDR1 SGHAT, CDR2 FQDESV (reference sequence). The CDR3 runs 14 residues. The study, taken as a whole, reports: CD8+ T cells showed, on average, more clonal expansion than CD4+ cells. At doses 0.1 to 3.0 mg/kg, CD4+ and CD8+ clones expanded.

The specimen was CD4+ or CD8+ T cells sorted from blood, collected in a trial of the OX40 agonist ivuxolimab. The genes are TRBV11-1 and TRBJ2-1; D unresolved. The clonotype comes from an adult with an advanced solid tumor such as melanoma, head and neck, liver or kidney cancer. CDR3 region: CASSLGGSYNEQFF. The CDR3 DNA follows: TGTGCCAGCAGCTTAGGGGGCTCCTACAATGAGCAGTTCTTC.